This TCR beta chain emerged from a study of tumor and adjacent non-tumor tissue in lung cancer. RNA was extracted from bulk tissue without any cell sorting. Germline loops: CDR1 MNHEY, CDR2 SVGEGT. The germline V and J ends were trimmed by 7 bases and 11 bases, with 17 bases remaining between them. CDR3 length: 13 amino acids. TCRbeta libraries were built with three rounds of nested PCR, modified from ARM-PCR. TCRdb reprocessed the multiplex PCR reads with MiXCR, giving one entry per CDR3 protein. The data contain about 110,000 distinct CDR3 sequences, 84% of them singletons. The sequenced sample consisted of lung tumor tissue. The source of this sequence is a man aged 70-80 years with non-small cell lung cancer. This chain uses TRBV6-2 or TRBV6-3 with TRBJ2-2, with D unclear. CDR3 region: CASKAWSTEELFF. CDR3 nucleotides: TGTGCCAGCAAAGCTTGGAGTACGGAAGAGCTGTTTTTT.